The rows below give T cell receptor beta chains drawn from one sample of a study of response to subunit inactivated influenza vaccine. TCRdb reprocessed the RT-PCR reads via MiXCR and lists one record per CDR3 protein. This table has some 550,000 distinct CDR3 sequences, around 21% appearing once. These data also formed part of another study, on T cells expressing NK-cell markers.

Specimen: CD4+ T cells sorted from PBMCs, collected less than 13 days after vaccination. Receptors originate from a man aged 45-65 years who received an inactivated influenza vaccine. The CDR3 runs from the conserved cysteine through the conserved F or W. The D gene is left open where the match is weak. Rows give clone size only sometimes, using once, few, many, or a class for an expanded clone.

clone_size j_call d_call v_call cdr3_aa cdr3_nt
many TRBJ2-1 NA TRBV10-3 CAISERQGSYNEQFF TGTGCCATCAGTGAAAGGCAGGGGTCCTACAATGAGCAGTTCTTC
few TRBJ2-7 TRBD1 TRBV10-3 CAISATGDRNEQYF TGTGCCATCAGTGCCACAGGGGATAGGAACGAGCAGTACTTC
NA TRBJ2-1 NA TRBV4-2 CASSPPPHRTAGLRYNEQFF TGTGCCAGCAGCCCGCCACCGCACCGAACGGCAGGGCTGAGGTACAATGAGCAGTTCTTC
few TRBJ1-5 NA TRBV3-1 CASSQEQAGYQPQHF TGTGCCAGCAGCCAAGAGCAGGCAGGGTATCAGCCCCAGCATTTT
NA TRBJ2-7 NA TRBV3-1 CASSQDRQTKQYF TGTGCCAGCAGCCAAGACCGGCAGACTAAGCAGTACTTC
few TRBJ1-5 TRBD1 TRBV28 CASSPETGGAQPQHF TGTGCCAGCAGTCCCGAGACAGGGGGGGCTCAGCCCCAGCATTTT
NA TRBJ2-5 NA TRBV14 CASSDPVRDKEETQYF TGTGCCAGCAGCGATCCCGTCCGGGACAAGGAAGAGACCCAGTACTTC
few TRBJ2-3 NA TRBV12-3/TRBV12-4 CASRGGGWADTQYF TGTGCCAGCCGAGGGGGGGGCTGGGCAGATACGCAGTATTTT
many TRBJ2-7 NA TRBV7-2 CASSLDRGSQYF TGTGCCAGCAGCTTAGATAGGGGGAGTCAGTACTTC
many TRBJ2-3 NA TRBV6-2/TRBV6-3 CASSHGGPQYF TGTGCCAGCAGTCACGGGGGACCGCAGTATTTT
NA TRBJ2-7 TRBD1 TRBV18 CASSPPGQTTYEQYF TGTGCCAGCTCACCACCGGGACAGACAACCTACGAGCAGTACTTC
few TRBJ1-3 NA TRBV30 CAWSGTASGNTIYF TGTGCCTGGAGTGGGACAGCCTCTGGAAACACCATATATTTT
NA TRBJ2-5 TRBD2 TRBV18 CASSPAELTSSGGTQYF TGTGCCAGCTCACCCGCCGAACTGACTAGCTCTGGCGGGACCCAGTACTTC
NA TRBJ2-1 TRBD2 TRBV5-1 CASSPGGGAGHEQFF TGCGCCAGCAGTCCTGGCGGGGGGGCCGGGCATGAGCAGTTCTTC
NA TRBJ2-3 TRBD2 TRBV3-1 CASSKRSSGGRTDTQYF TGTGCCAGCAGCAAAAGATCAAGCGGGGGCCGCACAGATACGCAGTATTTT
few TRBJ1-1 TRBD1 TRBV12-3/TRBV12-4 CASSQSGTGLVGTEAFF TGTGCCAGCAGTCAATCCGGGACAGGGTTGGTGGGCACTGAAGCTTTCTTT
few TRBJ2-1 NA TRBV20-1 CSARGDRSYNEQFF TGCAGTGCTAGAGGGGACCGATCCTACAATGAGCAGTTCTTC
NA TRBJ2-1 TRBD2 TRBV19 CASSIGTSLNEQFF TGTGCCAGTAGTATAGGGACTAGTTTGAATGAGCAGTTCTTC
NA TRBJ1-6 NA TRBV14 CASSQQGRGNSPLHF TGTGCCAGCAGCCAACAGGGGAGAGGTAATTCACCCCTCCACTTT
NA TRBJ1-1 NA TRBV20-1 CSATKTIGNTEAFF TGCAGTGCAACAAAAACCATCGGAAATACTGAAGCTTTCTTT
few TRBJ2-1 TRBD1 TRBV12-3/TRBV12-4 CASSLFGGGQGSYNEQFF TGTGCCAGCAGTTTGTTTGGGGGGGGACAGGGCTCCTACAATGAGCAGTTCTTC
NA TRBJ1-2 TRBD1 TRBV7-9 CAGSLAPDRDYGYTF TGTGCCGGCAGCTTAGCGCCCGACAGGGACTATGGCTACACCTTC
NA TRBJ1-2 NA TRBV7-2 CASSLGRDHYGYTF TGTGCCAGCAGCTTAGGGCGGGACCACTATGGCTACACCTTC
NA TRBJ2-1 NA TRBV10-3 CAISESSASNEQFF TGTGCCATCAGTGAGTCATCCGCGAGCAATGAGCAGTTCTTC
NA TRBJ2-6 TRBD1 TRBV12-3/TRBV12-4 CASSPSTGSLSGANVLTF TGTGCCAGCAGTCCGTCGACAGGGTCACTCTCTGGGGCCAACGTCCTGACTTTC
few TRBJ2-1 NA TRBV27 CASSLISPSYNEQFF TGTGCCAGCAGTCTTATCTCGCCATCCTACAATGAGCAGTTCTTC
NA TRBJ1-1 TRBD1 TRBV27 CASSGTGRLAEAFF TGTGCCAGCAGTGGGACAGGGAGGTTGGCTGAAGCTTTCTTT
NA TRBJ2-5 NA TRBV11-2 CASSLQQETQYF TGTGCCAGCAGCTTACAGCAAGAGACCCAGTACTTC
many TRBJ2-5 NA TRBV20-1 CSATQMGKTQYF TGCAGTGCTACCCAGATGGGGAAGACCCAGTACTTC
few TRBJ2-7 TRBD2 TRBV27 CASSSTGLAGVDEQYF TGTGCCAGCAGTTCCACAGGACTAGCGGGAGTCGACGAGCAGTACTTC
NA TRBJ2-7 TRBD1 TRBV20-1 CSARDRGGSEQYF TGCAGTGCTAGGGACAGGGGAGGATCCGAGCAGTACTTC
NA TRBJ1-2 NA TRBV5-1 CASSLGAVPSYGYTF TGCGCCAGCAGCTTGGGTGCGGTGCCCTCATATGGCTACACCTTC
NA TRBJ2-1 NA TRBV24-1 CATSDSILHEQFF TGTGCCACCAGTGATTCAATCCTCCATGAGCAGTTCTTC